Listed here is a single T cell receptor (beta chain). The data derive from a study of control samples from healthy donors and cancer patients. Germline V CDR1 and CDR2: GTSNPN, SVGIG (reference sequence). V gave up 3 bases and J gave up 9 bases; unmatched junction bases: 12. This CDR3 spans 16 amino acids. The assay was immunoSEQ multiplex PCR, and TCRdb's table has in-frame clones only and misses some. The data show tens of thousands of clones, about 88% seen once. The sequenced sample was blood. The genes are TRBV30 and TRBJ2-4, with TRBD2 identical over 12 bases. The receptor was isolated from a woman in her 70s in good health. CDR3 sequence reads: CAWRPLAGGPRGIQYF. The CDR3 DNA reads TGTGCCTGGAGACCTCTAGCGGGGGGGCCTAGGGGCATTCAGTACTTC.